This TCR beta chain comes out of a study of control samples from healthy donors and cancer patients (dated by TCRdb to 2018 to 2021). The CDR3, cysteine through phenylalanine, is 14 amino acids long. Only the CDR3 DNA stays, 42 bases, in frame from base 1. The junction carries 10 bases between V and J, which are trimmed by 3 bases and 3 bases respectively. CDR1 is given as SGHTS and CDR2 as YDEGEE, both from the germline V gene. Library creation used the immunoSEQ multiplex PCR assay. TCRdb re-hosts the immuneACCESS table, in-frame sequences only. Its copies lack some clones; in the studies checked, an unresolved V gene accounts for under half of them, and the cause for the rest is not known. The table for this sample lists over 80,000 clones; roughly four fifths of them were counted only once. The ten largest clones take up roughly 2% of the sample. About this clone itself: No antigen is known for it. Base qualities are not provided; no much larger clone lies one nucleotide away.

The V and J genes are TRBV5-8 and TRBJ1-3; the D gene is perhaps TRBD1, from 6 matching bases. Sequencing was done on a sample of blood. This receptor was obtained from a man aged 60-69 years in good health. The CDR3 protein is CASSWPDSGNTIYF. The bases read TGTGCCAGCAGCTGGCCGGACAGTGGAAACACCATATATTTT.